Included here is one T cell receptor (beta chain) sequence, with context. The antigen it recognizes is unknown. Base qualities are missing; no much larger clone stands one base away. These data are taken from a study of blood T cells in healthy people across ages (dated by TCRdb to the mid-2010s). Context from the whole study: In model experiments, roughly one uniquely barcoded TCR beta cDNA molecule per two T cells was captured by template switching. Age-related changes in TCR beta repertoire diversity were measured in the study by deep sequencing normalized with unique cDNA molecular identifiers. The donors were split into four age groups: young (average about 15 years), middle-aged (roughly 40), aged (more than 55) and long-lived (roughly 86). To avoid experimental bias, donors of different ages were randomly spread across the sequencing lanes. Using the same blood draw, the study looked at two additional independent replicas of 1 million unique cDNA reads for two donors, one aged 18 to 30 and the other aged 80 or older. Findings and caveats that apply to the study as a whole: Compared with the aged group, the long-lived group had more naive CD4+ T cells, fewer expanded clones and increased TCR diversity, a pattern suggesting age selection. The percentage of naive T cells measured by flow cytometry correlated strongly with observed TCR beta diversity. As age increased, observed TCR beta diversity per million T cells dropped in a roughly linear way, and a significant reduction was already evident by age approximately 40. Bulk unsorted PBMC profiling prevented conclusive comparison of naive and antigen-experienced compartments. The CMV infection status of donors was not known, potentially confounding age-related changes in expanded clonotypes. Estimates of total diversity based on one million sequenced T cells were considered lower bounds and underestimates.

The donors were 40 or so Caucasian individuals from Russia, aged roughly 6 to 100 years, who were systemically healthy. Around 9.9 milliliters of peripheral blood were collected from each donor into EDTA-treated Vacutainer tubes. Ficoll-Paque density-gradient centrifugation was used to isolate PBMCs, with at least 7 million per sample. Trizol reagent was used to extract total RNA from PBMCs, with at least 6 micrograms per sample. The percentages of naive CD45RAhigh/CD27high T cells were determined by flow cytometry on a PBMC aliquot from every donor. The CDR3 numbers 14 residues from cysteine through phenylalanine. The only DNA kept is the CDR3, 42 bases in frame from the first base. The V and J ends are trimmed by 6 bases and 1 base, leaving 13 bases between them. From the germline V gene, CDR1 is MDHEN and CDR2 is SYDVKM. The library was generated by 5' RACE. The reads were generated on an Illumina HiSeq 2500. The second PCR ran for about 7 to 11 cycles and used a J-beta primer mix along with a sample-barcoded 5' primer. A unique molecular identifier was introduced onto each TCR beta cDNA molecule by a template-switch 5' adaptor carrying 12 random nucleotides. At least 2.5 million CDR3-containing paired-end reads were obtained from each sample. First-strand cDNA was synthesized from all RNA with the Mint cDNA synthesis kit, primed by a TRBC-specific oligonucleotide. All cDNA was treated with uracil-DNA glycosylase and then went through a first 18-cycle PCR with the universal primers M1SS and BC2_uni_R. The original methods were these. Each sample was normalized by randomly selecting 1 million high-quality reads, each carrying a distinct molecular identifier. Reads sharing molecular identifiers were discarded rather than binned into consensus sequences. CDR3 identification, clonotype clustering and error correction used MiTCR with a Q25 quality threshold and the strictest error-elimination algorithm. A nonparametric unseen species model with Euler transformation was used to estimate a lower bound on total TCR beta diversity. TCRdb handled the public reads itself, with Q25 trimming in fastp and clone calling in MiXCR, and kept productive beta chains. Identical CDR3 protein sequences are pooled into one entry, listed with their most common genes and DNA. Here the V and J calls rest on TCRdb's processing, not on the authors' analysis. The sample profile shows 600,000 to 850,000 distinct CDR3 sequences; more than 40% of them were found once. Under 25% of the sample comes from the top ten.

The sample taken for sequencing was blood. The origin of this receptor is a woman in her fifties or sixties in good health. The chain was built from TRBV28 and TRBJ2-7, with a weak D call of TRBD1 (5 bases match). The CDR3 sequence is CASRPGIGSYEQYF. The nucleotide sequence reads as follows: TGTGCCAGCAGACCAGGGATTGGATCCTACGAGCAGTACTTC.